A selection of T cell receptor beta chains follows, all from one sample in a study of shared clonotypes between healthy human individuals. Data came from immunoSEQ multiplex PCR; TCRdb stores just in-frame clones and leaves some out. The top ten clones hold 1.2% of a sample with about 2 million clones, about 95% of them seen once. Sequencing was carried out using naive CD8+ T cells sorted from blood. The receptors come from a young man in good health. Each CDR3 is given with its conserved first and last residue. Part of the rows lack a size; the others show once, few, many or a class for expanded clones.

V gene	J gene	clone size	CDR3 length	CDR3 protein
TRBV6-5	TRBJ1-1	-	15	CASKPVDSWNTEAFF
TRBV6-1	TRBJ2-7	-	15	CASRQVDDRTYEQYF
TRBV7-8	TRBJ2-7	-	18	CASSPRPPGTGAPYEQYF
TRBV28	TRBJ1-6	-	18	CASIGQLAASSYNSPLHF
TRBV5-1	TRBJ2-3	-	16	CASSLEPGTYTDTQYF
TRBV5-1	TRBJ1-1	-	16	CASSLALGQGDTEAFF
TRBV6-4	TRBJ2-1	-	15	CASSDRLAGVLEQFF
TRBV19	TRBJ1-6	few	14	CASTDFDPHSPLHF
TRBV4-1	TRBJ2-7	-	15	CASSQARDSLYEQYF
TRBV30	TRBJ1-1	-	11	CASETGGEAFF
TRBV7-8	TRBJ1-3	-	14	CASSTRTVGNTIYF
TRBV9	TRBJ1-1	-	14	CASSVGSGNTEAFF
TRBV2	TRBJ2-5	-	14	CASRVGQIQETQYF
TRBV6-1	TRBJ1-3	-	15	CASSLTTSGGNTIYF
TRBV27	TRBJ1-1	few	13	CASSLDWGTEAFF
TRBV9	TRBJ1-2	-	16	CASSVASSGTLQGYTF
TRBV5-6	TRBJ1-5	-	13	CASSLERAQPQHF
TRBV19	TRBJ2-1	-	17	CASSIMASGIVYNEQFF
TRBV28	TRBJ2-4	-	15	CASRPFYGVENIQYF
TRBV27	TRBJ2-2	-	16	CASSLSGTDNTGELFF